These 9 T cell receptor beta chains came from one sample sequenced in a study of read filtering for tumor transcriptome and immune sequencing. Molecular barcoded adaptors covering alpha/delta and beta/gamma chains were used on about 390 ng RNA. TCRdb recomputed calls from the reads with MiXCR, one row per CDR3 protein. Of about 50,000 distinct CDR3 sequences in the sample, 20% were seen once. Sequenced: a population of CD138-negative cells sorted from bone marrow. All receptors come from a donor at least 40 years old with multiple myeloma.

This clonotype was observed a few times. A much larger clone lies one base from this, so it may be a read error. The V gene is TRBV7-9, the J gene TRBJ1-1; D gene ambiguous. The CDR3 is made up of 12 amino acids. Germline assignment: CDR1 SEHNR and CDR2 FQNEAQ (reference sequence). The ends were cut back, 2 bases at V and 5 bases at J, with 6 bases in the middle. The CDR3, as DNA: TGTGCCAGCAGCTTAACGAAAACTGAAGCTTTCTTT. Its protein is CASSLTKTEAFF.

This clonotype was picked up many times. The chain joins TRBV27 to TRBJ2-3; D is undetermined. Germline lookup yields CDR1 MNHEY and CDR2 SMNVEV (reference sequence). The CDR3 is 16 residues long. V was trimmed by 4 bases and J by 4 bases, leaving 18 bases between them. The CDR3 is CASSSSLIDLADTQYF. CDR3 DNA sequence: TGTGCCAGCAGTTCCTCCTTAATAGATCTAGCAGATACGCAGTATTTT.

On this clonotype itself: A single base separates this from a much larger clone, so it may be a read error. The chain is built from TRBV6-1 and TRBJ2-7, with 9 bases matching TRBD1. Per the germline V gene, CDR1 is MNHNS and CDR2 is SASEGT. CDR3 length: 13 amino acids. The CDR3 reads CAGRPGQGGEQYF. The CDR3 nucleotides are TGTGCCGGCAGGCCGGGACAGGGAGGCGAGCAGTACTTC.

This clonotype was seen ten or more times. The rearrangement joins TRBV7-9 to TRBJ2-7, with TRBD2 identical over 13 bases. Germline CDR1 reads SEHNR; CDR2 reads FQNEAQ (reference sequence). This CDR3 region has 16 residues. Unmatched junction bases numbered 6, after V lost 3 bases and J lost 4 bases. The CDR3 protein is CASSLGGLAGVYEQYF. In DNA form, the CDR3 reads TGTGCCAGCAGCTTGGGAGGACTAGCGGGAGTATACGAGCAGTACTTC. The entire variable domain, with the rest obtained from reference TRBV7-9 and TRBJ2-7, is as follows: DTGVSQNPRHKITKRGQNVTFRCDPISEHNRLYWYRQTLGQGPEFLTYFQNEAQLEKSRLLSDRFSAERPKGSFSTLEIQRTEQGDSAMYLCASSLGGLAGVYEQYFGPGTRLTVT.

Concerning this clonotype: This may be a read error, as it is one base from a much larger clone. The conserved final phenylalanine or tryptophan is absent from the CDR3, which likely points to a read error. The chain carries TRBV5-1 and TRBJ1-5; possibly TRBD1 for D (5 bases). The CDR3 loop spans 14 amino acids. Germline CDR1 reads SGHRS; CDR2 reads YFSETQ. Trimming stripped 0 bases from V and 7 bases from J, with 11 bases between. CDR3 sequence: CASSLGGDRQPQHS. The DNA for the CDR3 is TGCGCCAGCAGCTTGGGAGGGGACCGGCAGCCCCAGCATTCT.

This clonotype was recorded many times. This chain connects TRBV4-2 to TRBJ2-7; unclear D gene. The germline V gene encodes CDR1 LGHNA and CDR2 YNFKEQ. This CDR3 has 15 residues. V lost 0 bases, J lost 0 bases, and 9 bases lay in between. CDR3 residues: CASSQDRASSYEQYF. The CDR3 coding sequence is TGTGCCAGCAGCCAAGATAGGGCTAGCTCCTACGAGCAGTACTTC.

There are many counts of this clonotype. V is TRBV20-1 and J is TRBJ2-5; D not certain. The V end lost 0 bases, the J end lost 3 bases, and 14 bases lay between the germline ends. The germline V gene encodes CDR1 DFQATT and CDR2 SNEGSKA (reference sequence). The CDR3 has 15 amino acids. CDR3 DNA: TGCAGTGCTAGAGATGTCGGACGCGGAAAAGAGACCCAGTACTTC. This encodes CSARDVGRGKETQYF.

This clonotype has a count of ten or more. The CDR3 sequence: CASSEREGGELFF. CDR3 coding DNA: TGTGCCAGCAGTGAGAGGGAAGGGGGGGAGCTGTTTTTT. V and J are TRBV2 and TRBJ2-2; tentatively, D is TRBD2 (5 bases). The CDR3 has 13 residues. Trimming took off 3 bases at V and 8 bases at J, with 10 bases between the two ends. Germline CDR1 reads SNHLY; CDR2 reads FYNNEI.

Comments on this clonotype: With a much larger clone just one base away, this may be a read error. This sequence joins TRBV11-2 and TRBJ2-3; no definite D call. Judging by the DNA end, TRBJ1-5 fits better; the J call may be wrong. The CDR3 sequence is 14 residues long. The germline V gene encodes CDR1 SGHAT and CDR2 FQNNGV. The CDR3 protein is CASSPLVRPDTQHF. The CDR3 nucleotides read TGTGCCAGCAGCCCACTAGTACGTCCAGATACGCAGCATTTT.